Listed here are 25 T cell receptor beta chains from one sample, sequenced in a study of long-term antiretroviral therapy in people with HIV (dated by TCRdb to the early 2020s). The immunoSEQ hsTCRB v3.0 assay was used at survey level resolution to sequence the TRB variable region. TCRdb's version of the immuneACCESS table is confined to in-frame rearrangements and falls short of the full clone set. An unresolved V gene accounts for under half of the shortfall where checked; the remainder is of unknown origin. The sample yields 38,000 or so clones; roughly 80% were counted once. Roughly 4.9% of the sample belongs to the ten largest clones. The sequences come from unsorted PBMCs, collected 1.5 years after starting antiretroviral therapy. The receptors here all came from a man younger than 30 with HIV.

V usage is TRBV27 and J usage is TRBJ2-1; unclear D gene. With 5 bases removed from V and 8 bases from J, the gap between germline ends came to 13 bases. Per the germline V gene, CDR1 is MNHEY and CDR2 is SMNVEV (reference sequence). The CDR3 covers 13 residues. The chain's CDR3 is CASSTSSYDEQFF. The DNA of the CDR3 is TGTGCCAGCAGTACCTCTAGTTACGATGAGCAGTTCTTC.

This rearrangement joins TRBV19 to TRBJ2-7; 7 bases agree with TRBD1. Germline CDR1 and CDR2: LNHDA and SQIVND (reference sequence). The CDR3 has 14 amino acids. V trimming: 6 bases; J trimming: 1 base; junction bases outside the gene matches: 6. The CDR3 DNA follows: TGTGCCAGTAGGAGGGGGCCGATGTCCTACGAGCAGTACTTC. It specifies CASRRGPMSYEQYF. The whole variable domain, filled in from reference TRBV19 and TRBJ2-7, reads DGGITQSPKYLFRKEGQNVTLSCEQNLNHDAMYWYRQDPGQGLRLIYYSQIVNDFQKGDIAEGYSVSREKKESFPLTVTSAQKNPTAFYLCASRRGPMSYEQYFGPGTRLTVT.

The sample holds a few counts of this clone. This sequence joins TRBV28 and TRBJ2-7; D is perhaps TRBD2 (7 bases). The CDR3 is 16 amino acids. Germline CDR1 reads MDHEN; CDR2 reads SYDVKM. Trimming left V 0 bases short and J 2 bases short, with 14 bases between. This chain's CDR3 is CASSLWGGAAPYEQYF. The CDR3 DNA reads TGTGCCAGCAGTTTATGGGGGGGGGCCGCGCCCTACGAGCAGTACTTC.

The chain recombines TRBV5-1 with TRBJ2-7; the match to TRBD2 covers 11 bases. With 2 bases clipped from V and 7 bases from J, the junction kept 14 bases outside the gene matches. CDR3 length: 17 residues. CDR1 and CDR2 (germline): SGHRS, YFSETQ. The CDR3: CASSLGPGTSGYTEQYF. CDR3 nucleotides: TGCGCCAGCAGCTTAGGCCCCGGGACTAGCGGATATACGGAGCAGTACTTC.

The CDR3 nucleotides are TGTGCCAGCAGCCAAGATAGTCTCCGGGAGACCCAGTACTTC. Translated: CASSQDSLRETQYF. The genes are TRBV14 and TRBJ2-5, with D uncertain. Germline assignment: CDR1 SGHDN and CDR2 FVKESK. The CDR3 has 14 amino acids. Trimming shortened V by 0 bases and J by 5 bases, and 10 bases separated the two germline ends.

V is TRBV27 and J is TRBJ2-3; the D gene is possibly TRBD2 (6 bases). Trimming shortened V by 4 bases and J by 7 bases, and 15 bases separated the two germline ends. The germline V gene encodes CDR1 MNHEY and CDR2 SMNVEV (reference sequence). The CDR3 contains 14 residues. In DNA form, the CDR3 reads TGTGCCAGCAGTTACTTGGGGGGAGCGAATACGCAGTATTTT. Its protein is CASSYLGGANTQYF.

The chain joins TRBV5-1 to TRBJ2-2; unclear D gene. The germline V gene has CDR1 SGHRS and CDR2 YFSETQ. This CDR3 contains 17 residues. Deletions cut 0 bases from V and 0 bases from J, with 12 bases between. The CDR3 DNA is TGCGCCAGCAGCTTGGCCTTTCTACAGTCGAACACCGGGGAGCTGTTTTTT. Its protein product is CASSLAFLQSNTGELFF.

The rearrangement uses TRBV28 and TRBJ2-2; D gene ambiguous. The germline V gene has CDR1 MDHEN and CDR2 SYDVKM. The CDR3 sequence is 17 residues long. The germline V and J ends were trimmed by 4 bases and 0 bases, with 15 bases remaining between them. The CDR3 here is CASSSPGQMTNTGELFF. In DNA, the CDR3 is TGTGCCAGCAGTTCCCCGGGCCAAATGACGAACACCGGGGAGCTGTTTTTT. Full variable domain (outside the CDR3, taken from reference TRBV28 and TRBJ2-2): DVKVTQSSRYLVKRTGEKVFLECVQDMDHENMFWYRQDPGLGLRLIYFSYDVKMKEKGDIPEGYSVSREKKERFSLILESASTNQTSMYLCASSSPGQMTNTGELFFGEGSRLTVL.

This clone came up a few times. The junction shows a germline mismatch at one end, possibly a read error. This sequence joins TRBV6-6 and TRBJ1-2; 7 bases are a match to TRBD1. Germline V gene lookup returns CDR1 MNHNY and CDR2 SVGAGI (reference sequence). The CDR3 is made up of 13 amino acids. The CDR3 here is CASSTSQGLLTNF. CDR3 in DNA: TGTGCCAGCAGTACTTCACAGGGGTTGTTGACCAACTTC.

The V and J genes are TRBV11-2 and TRBJ1-1, with TRBD1 identical over 9 bases. Unmatched junction bases numbered 3, after V lost 1 base and J lost 0 bases. There are 16 residues in the CDR3. The V gene's germline CDR1 is SGHAT and CDR2 FQNNGV. CDR3 amino acids: CASSLGDRVLNTEAFF. The CDR3 DNA reads as TGTGCCAGCAGCTTAGGGGACAGGGTGCTGAACACTGAAGCTTTCTTT.

V and J are TRBV29-1 and TRBJ2-7, with a tentative D call TRBD2 (5 bases). CDR1 is SQVTM and CDR2 is ANQGSEA in the germline V gene. The V gene lost 3 bases and the J gene lost 7 bases, with 19 bases spanning the gap. The CDR3 loop spans 14 amino acids. The CDR3 DNA reads TGCAGCGTTGATTTTAATTTAGGATCGGGGGAGCAGTACTTC. It codes for CSVDFNLGSGEQYF.

The J gene is TRBJ1-1, the V gene TRBV27; D ambiguous. Germline V gene sequence: CDR1 MNHEY, CDR2 SMNVEV (reference sequence). The CDR3 totals 10 residues. The V and J ends lost 8 bases and 0 bases respectively, with 1 base between them. CDR3 in amino acids: CASLNTEAFF. In DNA form, the CDR3 reads TGTGCCAGCTTGAACACTGAAGCTTTCTTT.

This clone was seen a single time. The chain couples TRBV28 to TRBJ2-7, with D tentatively TRBD2 (5 bases). Germline values: CDR1 MDHEN, CDR2 SYDVKM. Between the trimmed V and J ends, which lost 1 base and 4 bases, there was a span of 17 bases. The CDR3 spans 16 residues. CDR3 sequence reads: CASSLFLPSGGYEQYF. CDR3 in DNA: TGTGCCAGCAGTTTATTTCTCCCAAGCGGCGGATACGAGCAGTACTTC.

The CDR3 is CASSSHPGLAEPLDTQYF. In DNA form, the CDR3 reads TGTGCCAGCAGTTCCCACCCGGGACTAGCGGAACCGCTAGATACGCAGTATTTT. The rearrangement joins TRBV27 to TRBJ2-3, with 11 bases matching TRBD2. CDR1 and CDR2 (germline): MNHEY, SMNVEV (reference sequence). The CDR3 length is 18 residues. The V and J ends lost 4 bases and 5 bases, in that order; junction bases with no gene match: 14.

CDR3 in DNA: TGTGCCAGCAGCTTATCGACAGGGGCCTACGAGCAGTACTTC. Protein product: CASSLSTGAYEQYF. The chain combines TRBV5-5 with TRBJ2-7; the match to TRBD1 covers 8 bases. J lost 2 bases, V lost 2 bases, and 3 bases had no gene match. Looked up from germline, CDR1 is SGHKS and CDR2 is YYEKEE (reference sequence). The CDR3 length is 14 residues.

In regard to this clone: The CDR3 end shows no conserved phenylalanine or tryptophan, and so a read error is likely. No DNA is shown, since the ends of the CDR3 on it are uncertain; the CDR3 is the one TCRdb lists. This sequence joins TRBV5-5 and TRBJ1-1; TRBD1, the table's D call, lacks a check against the DNA. The CDR3 extends over 8 residues, inclusive of both ends. Germline V gives CDR1 SGHKS, CDR2 YYEKEE (reference sequence). This CDR3 is CASSFGHT.

The chain employs TRBV7-2 and TRBJ2-1; 10 nucleotides align to TRBD1. The CDR3 has 16 amino acids. CDR1 and CDR2 from the germline V gene are SGHTA and FQGNSA. Trimming removed 4 bases from V and 6 bases from J; junction bases left unmatched: 9. The CDR3 coding sequence is TGTGCCAGCAGCTCGACAGGGGGCGTCACCTTCAATGAGCAGTTCTTC. The encoded protein is CASSSTGGVTFNEQFF.

V is TRBV29-1 and J is TRBJ1-2, with unresolved D. Trimming shortened V by 7 bases and J by 6 bases, and 12 bases separated the two germline ends. The CDR3 extends over 11 amino acids. CDR1 is SQVTM, CDR2 ANQGSEA, per germline. Here the CDR3 DNA reads TGCAGCGCCGGAGACACGGATGGCTACACCTTC. Translated: CSAGDTDGYTF. The whole variable domain, filled in from reference TRBV29-1 and TRBJ1-2, reads SAVISQKPSRDICQRGTSLTIQCQVDSQVTMMFWYRQQPGQSLTLIATANQGSEATYESGFVIDKFPISRPNLTFSTLTVSNMSPEDSSIYLCSAGDTDGYTFGSGTRLTVV.

This clone was picked up one time. The chain combines TRBV14 with TRBJ2-4, with 7 positions matching TRBD1. The CDR3 loop spans 16 amino acids. The V gene end was trimmed by 3 bases and the J gene end by 0 bases; junction bases not matched to a gene: 5. Germline values: CDR1 SGHDN, CDR2 FVKESK. DNA for the CDR3: TGTGCCAGCAGCCAGGCGACAGGGATAGCCAAAAACATTCAGTACTTC. The encoded protein is CASSQATGIAKNIQYF. The complete variable domain, with remaining parts taken from reference TRBV14 and TRBJ2-4, reads EAGVTQFPSHSVIEKGQTVTLRCDPISGHDNLYWYRRVMGKEIKFLLHFVKESKQDESGMPNNRFLAERTGGTYSTLKVQPAELEDSGVYFCASSQATGIAKNIQYFGAGTRLSVL.

This rearrangement joins TRBV27 to TRBJ2-7; 9 positions agree with TRBD1. Germline V gene data show CDR1 as MNHEY and CDR2 as SMNVEV (reference sequence). Germline trimming cut 5 bases from V and 5 bases from J; bases unmatched to any gene: 7. This CDR3 region has 14 residues. The CDR3 reads CASSPTQGANEQYF. The CDR3, as DNA: TGTGCCAGCAGTCCTACACAGGGGGCCAACGAGCAGTACTTC.

Relative to its sample, this clone is medium-sized. CDR3 coding DNA: TGTGCCACCCCGACGGGGCCCGGGACAGTAACCTACGAGCAGTACTTC. Translated, it gives CATPTGPGTVTYEQYF. V gene TRBV19 combines with J gene TRBJ2-7; 7 positions match TRBD1. The CDR3 runs to 16 residues. CDR1 and CDR2 from the germline V gene are LNHDA and SQIVND (reference sequence). The V gene end was trimmed by 10 bases and the J gene end by 2 bases; junction bases not matched to a gene: 17.

The chain links TRBV27 to TRBJ1-1, with D possibly matching TRBD1 (6 bases). Trimming took 2 bases from V and 0 from J, leaving 19 bases between them. Germline CDR1 reads MNHEY; CDR2 reads SMNVEV (reference sequence). The CDR3 is 18 amino acids. The CDR3 reads CASSLVFGGAGMNTEAFF. The CDR3 nucleotides read TGTGCCAGCAGTTTAGTGTTCGGGGGCGCGGGAATGAACACTGAAGCTTTCTTT.

This clone showed up just a few times. The J gene is TRBJ1-3, the V gene TRBV5-5; D might be TRBD1 (6 bases). The germline V and J ends were trimmed by 4 bases and 4 bases, with 12 bases remaining between them. CDR3 size: 14 residues. Germline values: CDR1 SGHKS, CDR2 YYEKEE (reference sequence). The CDR3 DNA sequence: TGTGCCAGCAGCCTAACAGGGAACGGAAACACCATATATTTT. It yields the protein CASSLTGNGNTIYF.

This rearrangement joins TRBV27 to TRBJ1-3; D perhaps matches TRBD1 (6 bases). Trimming left V 6 bases short and J 0 bases short, with 15 bases between. This CDR3 has 16 residues. Germline V CDR1 and CDR2: MNHEY, SMNVEV (reference sequence). This chain's CDR3 is CASSLVGGPSGNTIYF. In nucleotides, the CDR3 is TGTGCCAGCAGCTTGGTTGGGGGCCCCTCTGGAAACACCATATATTTT.

V and J are TRBV19 and TRBJ2-2; possible D gene TRBD1, 5 bases. V dropped 6 bases and J dropped 5 bases, with 10 bases sitting between them. The CDR3 runs 13 residues. Germline V CDR1 and CDR2: LNHDA, SQIVND (reference sequence). The CDR3 loop is CASRGLETGELFF. As DNA, the CDR3 is TGTGCCAGTAGGGGGCTGGAGACCGGGGAGCTGTTTTTT.